Each of the 12 T cell receptor beta chains below was sequenced from the same sample in a study of T-cell reconstitution after alpha-beta-depleted transplantation in children. Unique molecular identifiers were built into the TCRbeta library. TCRdb processed the PCR reads anew with MiXCR; each CDR3 protein has one entry. The sample lists about 510,000 distinct CDR3 sequences; about an eighth were seen once. The sequenced sample was PBMCs, mostly from graft donor cells, obtained 180 days after TCRalphabeta/CD19-depleted stem cell transplant. The receptors shown here come from a female patient between 2 and 15 years old who had a stem cell transplant for aplastic anemia, so the T cells may come from the graft donor.

In this sample, this clonotype turned up many times. V and J are TRBV6-2 or TRBV6-3 and TRBJ2-5; tentative D call: TRBD2 (6 bases). The CDR3 spans 12 residues. Germline V gene data show CDR1 as MNHEY and CDR2 as SVGEGT. V was trimmed by 6 bases and J by 5 bases, leaving 10 bases between them. CDR3 sequence reads: CASSRGWETQYF. As DNA, the CDR3 is TGTGCCAGCAGCCGGGGGTGGGAGACCCAGTACTTC.

J is TRBJ2-3 and V is TRBV18, with 9 bases identical to TRBD2. From germline, CDR1 is KGHSH and CDR2 LQKENI. The CDR3 is made up of 16 amino acids. Trimming cost V 3 bases and J 1 base; bases outside gene matches: 5. CDR3 amino acids: CASSPSGRRGTDTQYF. In nucleotides, the CDR3 is TGTGCCAGCTCACCCAGCGGGAGGCGGGGCACAGATACGCAGTATTTT.

The table lists this clonotype with many counts. The V gene is TRBV11-2, the J gene TRBJ1-4, with no clear D. The CDR3 length is 14 residues. Trimming cost V 5 bases and J 4 bases, with 11 bases left between them. Germline lookup yields CDR1 SGHAT and CDR2 FQNNGV. Written as DNA, the CDR3 is TGTGCCAGCAGCCCCCGGGGAGGTAATGAAAAACTGTTTTTT. Translation: CASSPRGGNEKLFF.

This clonotype was counted at least ten times. The V and J genes are TRBV12-3 or TRBV12-4 and TRBJ2-2, with D maybe TRBD2 (6 bases). The V end was cut by 7 bases, the J end by 1 base, with 13 bases between. This CDR3 is built from 15 residues. The CDR3 region is CASTPRGRNTGELFF. CDR3 DNA: TGTGCCAGCACCCCGCGGGGACGGAACACCGGGGAGCTGTTTTTT.

This clonotype showed up just a few times. The chain joins TRBV12-3 or TRBV12-4 to TRBJ2-5, with 8 bases aligning to TRBD2. J gave up 4 bases and V 3 bases, and 16 bases lay outside the gene matches. The CDR3 runs to 18 residues. This CDR3 reads CASSFRTSRTGRRETQYF. In DNA form, the CDR3 reads TGTGCCAGCAGTTTCAGGACTAGCCGAACGGGCCGGCGAGAGACCCAGTACTTC.

This clonotype showed up just a few times. The chain couples TRBV4-2 to TRBJ2-7, with TRBD2 matching 10 bases. CDR3 length equals 16 residues. Trimming removed 4 bases from V and 2 bases from J; junction bases left unmatched: 8. CDR1 and CDR2 (germline): LGHNA, YNFKEQ. The CDR3 is CASSRDGTSEPYEQYF. CDR3 coding DNA: TGTGCCAGCAGCCGTGACGGGACTAGCGAACCCTACGAGCAGTACTTC.

In its sample, this clonotype was seen a few times. V gene TRBV6-4 combines with J gene TRBJ2-5, with D perhaps TRBD2 (5 bases). CDR3 length equals 15 residues. Germline loops: CDR1 MRHNA, CDR2 SNTAGT. Trimming took off 4 bases at V and 3 bases at J, with 15 bases between the two ends. This chain's CDR3 is CASSALSGIKETQYF. For the CDR3, the DNA is TGTGCCAGCAGTGCCCTCTCCGGGATTAAAGAGACCCAGTACTTC.

The rearrangement links TRBV7-2 to TRBJ2-2, with a tentative D call TRBD1 (6 bases). V lost 2 bases to trimming and J lost 8 bases, with 21 bases between them. CDR3 length equals 17 residues. Germline V gene lookup returns CDR1 SGHTA and CDR2 FQGNSA. CDR3: CASSLTGQISSTGELFF. CDR3 coding DNA: TGTGCCAGCAGCTTAACCGGACAGATTAGTAGCACGGGGGAGCTGTTTTTT.

This clonotype was seen many times. The rearrangement joins TRBV12-3 or TRBV12-4 to TRBJ2-1; tentative D call: TRBD2 (5 bases). Trimming shortened V by 0 bases and J by 10 bases, and 16 bases separated the two germline ends. The CDR3 covers 15 residues. The chain's CDR3 is CASSLALAPLGEQFF. The CDR3 bases are TGTGCCAGCAGTTTAGCCCTAGCCCCTCTGGGAGAGCAGTTCTTC.

This clonotype has a count of ten or more. The rearrangement uses TRBV5-1 and TRBJ1-1; a possible D gene is TRBD1 (5 bases). Trimming removed 2 bases at V and 2 bases at J, with 16 bases between. Germline loops: CDR1 SGHRS, CDR2 YFSETQ. This CDR3 has 16 amino acids. CDR3 DNA: TGCGCCAGCAGCTTCGGCGGTGGGGCACGAAACACTGAAGCTTTCTTT. This translates into CASSFGGGARNTEAFF.

The gene calls are TRBV7-8 and TRBJ2-6; possibly TRBD2 for D (5 bases). Between the trimmed V and J ends, which lost 2 bases and 0 bases, there was a span of 17 bases. Per germline, CDR1 SGHVS and CDR2 FQNEAQ. The CDR3 contains 19 residues. CDR3 nucleotides: TGTGCCAGCAGCTTACTACGGGGTGTAGAAGGCTCTGGGGCCAACGTCCTGACTTTC. Protein: CASSLLRGVEGSGANVLTF.

The gene calls are TRBV28 and TRBJ2-7; possible D gene TRBD2, 6 bases. V lost 3 bases to trimming and J lost 0 bases, with 9 bases between them. CDR3 length equals 14 residues. The germline V gene encodes CDR1 MDHEN and CDR2 SYDVKM. The CDR3 region is CASSFGGISYEQYF. The DNA for the CDR3 is TGTGCCAGCAGTTTTGGGGGGATCTCCTACGAGCAGTACTTC.